These 11 T cell receptor beta chains share one sample of origin, sequenced in a study of control samples from healthy donors and cancer patients. Libraries were prepared by immunoSEQ multiplex PCR; TCRdb keeps only in-frame clonotypes and omits some of them. Of roughly 98,000 clones listed, 90% to 95% are singletons. Sequencing was carried out using blood. Receptor source: a man aged 18 to 35 in good health.

The rearrangement joins TRBV29-1 to TRBJ1-4; D unclear. The germline V and J ends were trimmed by 7 bases and 3 bases, with 12 bases remaining between them. The CDR3 totals 13 residues. Looked up from germline, CDR1 is SQVTM and CDR2 is ANQGSEA. The CDR3 DNA reads as TGCAGCGCGAAAGGACCGTCTAATGAAAAACTGTTTTTT. It translates to CSAKGPSNEKLFF.

CDR3 coding DNA: TGTGCCAGCAGTTACCTTGGAGGGCAAGAGACCCAGTACTTC. Translating it yields CASSYLGGQETQYF. The chain combines TRBV6-5 with TRBJ2-5; TRBD2 might be the D (6 bases). V was clipped by 2 bases and J by 2 bases, with 9 bases between them. The CDR3 has 14 amino acids. Germline values: CDR1 MNHEY, CDR2 SVGAGI.

The chain recombines TRBV7-2 with TRBJ2-3; TRBD1 aligns across 7 bases. In germline, CDR1 is SGHTA, CDR2 FQGNSA. This CDR3 has 17 amino acids. After removal of 0 bases from V and 4 bases from J, the junction contained 10 bases not matched to a gene. CDR3: CASSLAHGRGIPDTQYF. As DNA, the CDR3 is TGTGCCAGCAGCTTAGCGCACGGCAGGGGGATCCCAGATACGCAGTATTTT.

The chain is built from TRBV5-1 and TRBJ1-1, with 8 bases matching TRBD1. Germline lookup yields CDR1 SGHRS and CDR2 YFSETQ. Losses at the gene ends were 4 bases for V and 1 base for J; bases not matched to a gene: 9. This CDR3 has 16 amino acids. CDR3 sequence reads: CASSGGAGTGNTEAFF. The CDR3 DNA sequence: TGCGCCAGCAGCGGAGGCGCCGGGACAGGGAACACTGAAGCTTTCTTT. Filled out from reference TRBV5-1 and TRBJ1-1, the complete variable domain reads KAGVTQTPRYLIKTRGQQVTLSCSPISGHRSVSWYQQTPGQGLQFLFEYFSETQRNKGNFPGRFSGRQFSNSRSEMNVSTLELGDSALYLCASSGGAGTGNTEAFFGQGTRLTVV.

The CDR3 DNA sequence: TGCGCCAGCTTCGACAGGGTGAACACTGAAGCTTTCTTT. This gives the protein CASFDRVNTEAFF. The J gene is TRBJ1-1, the V gene TRBV10-2; 7 bases are shared with TRBD1. Trimming at V came to 8 bases and at J to 0 bases, leaving 3 bases not matched to a gene. The CDR3 runs to 13 residues. Per germline, CDR1 WSHSY and CDR2 SAAADI.

The V gene is TRBV2, the J gene TRBJ2-7; D unclear. This CDR3 region has 16 residues. Trimming took off 2 bases at V and 7 bases at J, with 21 bases between the two ends. Germline V gene data show CDR1 as SNHLY and CDR2 as FYNNEI. The CDR3 here is CASSEYRQVRASEQYF. The CDR3 coding sequence is TGTGCCAGCAGTGAATATCGTCAGGTCCGGGCAAGTGAGCAGTACTTC.

This chain joins TRBV4-1 and TRBJ1-1; weak D call: TRBD1 (6 bases). V lost 5 bases to trimming and J lost 4 bases, with 14 bases between them. Germline CDR1 MGHRA, CDR2 YSYEKL. The CDR3 runs 14 residues. CDR3 sequence: CASSKYGGGTEAFF. The DNA for the CDR3 is TGCGCCAGCAGCAAATATGGAGGGGGCACTGAAGCTTTCTTT.

The rearrangement uses TRBV14 and TRBJ1-6; the D is unclear. Germline V gene data show CDR1 as SGHDN and CDR2 as FVKESK. V was cut by 2 bases and J by 5 bases, with 16 bases left in between. The CDR3 is made up of 17 amino acids. The CDR3 reads CASSQFTKSLNNSPLHF. CDR3 coding DNA: TGTGCCAGCAGCCAATTTACGAAGTCATTAAATAATTCACCCCTCCACTTT.

J is TRBJ1-1 and V is TRBV7-2; 7 bases agree with TRBD1. CDR1 and CDR2 (germline): SGHTA, FQGNSA. This CDR3 is built from 15 residues. V dropped 3 bases and J dropped 3; count of bases not matched to a gene: 7. The CDR3: CASSFQSTGDTEAFF. The CDR3 DNA reads as TGTGCCAGCAGCTTCCAATCAACAGGGGACACTGAAGCTTTCTTT.

In DNA, the CDR3 is TGCGCCAGCTCTCGGACAGGGGAGGCCTATAATTCACCCCTCCACTTT. As protein: CASSRTGEAYNSPLHF. The chain is built from TRBV10-2 and TRBJ1-6; 9 nucleotides align to TRBD1. In germline, CDR1 is WSHSY, CDR2 SAAADI. Trimming removed 8 bases from V and 2 bases from J; junction bases left unmatched: 7. The CDR3 has 16 amino acids.

The V gene is TRBV24-1, the J gene TRBJ2-1; 8 bases agree with TRBD1. The ends lost 5 bases at V and 15 bases at J; junction bases unmatched: 11. The CDR3 runs to 13 residues. Germline V gene lookup returns CDR1 KGHDR and CDR2 SFDVKD. As DNA, the CDR3 is TGTGCCACCAGTGGCAATGGACAGGGAGGAATGTTCTTC. Amino acids: CATSGNGQGGMFF.